This T cell receptor (beta chain) was identified in a study of T cell repertoires in cytomegalovirus infection. Study-level information: Public TCR beta signatures provided an indication of both CMV infection and a matching HLA type. Study conclusions and caveats: CMV-specific HLA-C-restricted TCR beta clonotypes dominated the ex vivo response. Frequencies of public TCR beta families were cumulated, and this identified carriers of CMV plus the relevant HLA.

Only one count was recorded for this clonotype. Its antigen remains unidentified. Germline loops: CDR1 DFQATT, CDR2 SNEGSKA (reference sequence). Losses at the gene ends were 5 bases for V and 7 bases for J; bases not matched to a gene: 7. This CDR3 comprises 14 residues. TCRdb passed the reads through MiXCR, listing each CDR3 protein once. This table holds fewer than 1,000,000 distinct CDR3 sequences, approximately 31% found once. The V and J genes are TRBV20-1 and TRBJ1-4; 10 bases line up with TRBD1. This receptor was obtained from a human donor in good health (CMV status not recorded). Some clones in this sample may be carry-over from other donors' samples. Sequenced here: cultured CD8+ T cells from PBMCs, sampled from culture after CMV antigen stimulation. The CDR3 DNA is TGCAGTGCTGGGGGACAGGGGCTAGGTGAAAAACTGTTTTTT. Encoded protein: CSAGGQGLGEKLFF.